The present TCR beta chain was sequenced within a study of cytomegalovirus exposure and HLA in healthy donors. Study-wide findings and caveats: A later analysis showed TCR association rates differing by HLA locus, peaking at DRB1 and lowest at HLA-C. In a later analysis, more than 15,000 TCR beta sequences were associated with HLA alleles at 0.05 false discovery rate. A later analysis reported that several of the most significant clusters appeared to be linked to common viral pathogens, among them Epstein-Barr virus.

This clone was observed a few times. Its antigen is not known. From germline, CDR1 is GTSNPN and CDR2 SVGIG (reference sequence). The CDR3 runs to 15 residues. With 3 bases clipped from V and 3 bases from J, the junction kept 9 bases outside the gene matches. It was with 60 Vbeta and 13 Jbeta primers that the PCR ran. Some clones are missing from TCRdb's copy, which holds only in-frame ones; the method was immunoSEQ multiplex PCR. Of about 130,000 clones in the sample, more than 7.5% were seen once. The donors gave bone marrow, and they were healthy. Input material: PBMCs. V is TRBV30 and J is TRBJ2-3; 7 nucleotides line up with TRBD2. The receptor comes from a man aged 50 to 59 in good health and CMV-seronegative. Here the CDR3 DNA reads TGTGCCTGGAGCCTCTTTGCGGGAGAAACAGATACGCAGTATTTT. Translated: CAWSLFAGETDTQYF.